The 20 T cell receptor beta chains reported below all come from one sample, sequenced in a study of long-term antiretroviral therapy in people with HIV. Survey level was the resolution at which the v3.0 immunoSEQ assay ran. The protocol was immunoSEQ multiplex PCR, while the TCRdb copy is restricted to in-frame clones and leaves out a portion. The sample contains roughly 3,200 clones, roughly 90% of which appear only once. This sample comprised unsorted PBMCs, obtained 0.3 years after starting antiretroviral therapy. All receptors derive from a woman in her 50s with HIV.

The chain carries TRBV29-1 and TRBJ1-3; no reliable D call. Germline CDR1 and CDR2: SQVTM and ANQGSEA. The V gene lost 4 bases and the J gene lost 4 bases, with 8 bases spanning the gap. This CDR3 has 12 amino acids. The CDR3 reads CSVVRGGNTIYF. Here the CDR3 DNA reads TGCAGCGTTGTACGAGGGGGAAACACCATATATTTT.

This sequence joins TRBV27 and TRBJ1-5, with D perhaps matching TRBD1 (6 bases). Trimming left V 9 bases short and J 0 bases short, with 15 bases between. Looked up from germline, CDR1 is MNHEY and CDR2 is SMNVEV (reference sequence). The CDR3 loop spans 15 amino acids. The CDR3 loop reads CARMTGSYSNQPQHF. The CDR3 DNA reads TGTGCCAGGATGACAGGTAGTTATAGCAATCAGCCCCAGCATTTT.

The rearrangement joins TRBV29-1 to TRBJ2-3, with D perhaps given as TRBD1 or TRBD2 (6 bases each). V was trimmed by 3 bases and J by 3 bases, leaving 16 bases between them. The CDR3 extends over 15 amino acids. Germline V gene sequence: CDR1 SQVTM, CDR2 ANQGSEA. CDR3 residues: CSVEQGGRSTDTQYF. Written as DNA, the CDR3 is TGCAGCGTTGAGCAAGGGGGGCGATCGACAGATACGCAGTATTTT.

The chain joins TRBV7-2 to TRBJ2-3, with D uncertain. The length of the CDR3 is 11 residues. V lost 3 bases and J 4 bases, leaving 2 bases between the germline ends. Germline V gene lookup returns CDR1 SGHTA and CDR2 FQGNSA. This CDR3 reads CASSFADTQYF. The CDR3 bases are TGTGCCAGCAGCTTTGCAGATACGCAGTATTTT.

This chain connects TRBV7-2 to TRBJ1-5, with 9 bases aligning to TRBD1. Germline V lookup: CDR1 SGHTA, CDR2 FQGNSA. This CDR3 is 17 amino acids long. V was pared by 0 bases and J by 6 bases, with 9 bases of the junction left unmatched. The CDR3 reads CASSLAGDRGGRQPQHF. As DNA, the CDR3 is TGTGCCAGCAGCTTAGCGGGTGACAGGGGGGGTCGTCAGCCCCAGCATTTT.

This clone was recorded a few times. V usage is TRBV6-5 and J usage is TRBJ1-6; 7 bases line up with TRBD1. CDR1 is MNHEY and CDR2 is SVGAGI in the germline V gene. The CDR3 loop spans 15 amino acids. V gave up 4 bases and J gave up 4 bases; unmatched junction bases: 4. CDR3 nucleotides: TGTGCCAGCAGTTCCACGGGACAGTATAATTCACCCCTCCACTTT. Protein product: CASSSTGQYNSPLHF.

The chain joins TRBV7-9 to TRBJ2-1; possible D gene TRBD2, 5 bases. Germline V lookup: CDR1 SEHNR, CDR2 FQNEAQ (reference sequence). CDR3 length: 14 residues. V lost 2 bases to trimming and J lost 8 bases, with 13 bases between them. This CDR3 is CASSLILARDEQFF. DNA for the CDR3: TGTGCCAGCAGCTTAATCCTAGCTAGGGATGAGCAGTTCTTC. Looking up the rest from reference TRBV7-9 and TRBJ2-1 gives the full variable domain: DTGVSQNPRHKITKRGQNVTFRCDPISEHNRLYWYRQTLGQGPEFLTYFQNEAQLEKSRLLSDRFSAERPKGSFSTLEIQRTEQGDSAMYLCASSLILARDEQFFGPGTRLTVL.

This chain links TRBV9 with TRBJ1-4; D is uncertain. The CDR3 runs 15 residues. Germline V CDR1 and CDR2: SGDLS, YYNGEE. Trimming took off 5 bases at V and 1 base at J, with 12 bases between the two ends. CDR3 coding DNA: TGTGCCAGCAGTACTAACGGAAGAACTAATGAAAAACTGTTTTTT. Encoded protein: CASSTNGRTNEKLFF. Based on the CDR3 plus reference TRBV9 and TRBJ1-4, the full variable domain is DSGVTQTPKHLITATGQRVTLRCSPRSGDLSVYWYQQSLDQGLQFLIQYYNGEERAKGNILERFSAQQFPDLHSELNLSSLELGDSALYFCASSTNGRTNEKLFFGSGTQLSVL.

Here the CDR3 reads CASGPASYEQYF. CDR3 nucleotide sequence: TGCGCCAGCGGTCCAGCCTCCTACGAGCAGTACTTC. This sequence joins TRBV10-2 and TRBJ2-7, with unresolved D. The CDR3 loop spans 12 amino acids. CDR1 and CDR2 from the germline V gene are WSHSY and SAAADI. V lost 8 bases and J lost 0, with 8 bases in between.

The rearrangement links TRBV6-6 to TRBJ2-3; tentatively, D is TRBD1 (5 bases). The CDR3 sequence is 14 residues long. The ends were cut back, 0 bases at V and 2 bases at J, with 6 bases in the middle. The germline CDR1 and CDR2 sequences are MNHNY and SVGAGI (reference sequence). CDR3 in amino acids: CASSYSDNTDTQYF. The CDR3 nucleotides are TGTGCCAGCAGTTACTCGGACAACACAGATACGCAGTATTTT.

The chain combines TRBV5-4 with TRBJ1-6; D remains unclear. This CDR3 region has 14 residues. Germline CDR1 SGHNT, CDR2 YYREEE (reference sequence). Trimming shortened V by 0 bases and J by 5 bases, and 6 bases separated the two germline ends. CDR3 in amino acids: CASSLDRNNSPLHF. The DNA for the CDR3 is TGTGCCAGCAGCTTGGACAGAAATAATTCACCCCTCCACTTT. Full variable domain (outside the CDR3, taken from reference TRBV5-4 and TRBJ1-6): ETGVTQSPTHLIKTRGQQVTLRCSSQSGHNTVSWYQQALGQGPQFIFQYYREEENGRGNFPPRFSGLQFPNYSSELNVNALELDDSALYLCASSLDRNNSPLHFGNGTRLTVT.

The CDR3 loop reads CATLDTDTQYF. In DNA form, the CDR3 reads TGTGCCACCTTGGACACAGATACGCAGTATTTT. The chain joins TRBV10-3 to TRBJ2-3, with D unclear. Trimming pared 10 bases from V and 2 bases from J, leaving 7 bases between. This CDR3 region has 11 residues. From germline, CDR1 is ENHRY and CDR2 SYGVKD.

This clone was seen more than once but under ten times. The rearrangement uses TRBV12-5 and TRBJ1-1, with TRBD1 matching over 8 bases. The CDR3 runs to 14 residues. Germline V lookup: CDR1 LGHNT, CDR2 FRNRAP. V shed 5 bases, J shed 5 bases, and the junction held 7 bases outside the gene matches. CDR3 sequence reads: CASGPGQGKTEAFF. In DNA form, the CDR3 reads TGTGCTAGTGGTCCCGGACAGGGAAAGACTGAAGCTTTCTTT.

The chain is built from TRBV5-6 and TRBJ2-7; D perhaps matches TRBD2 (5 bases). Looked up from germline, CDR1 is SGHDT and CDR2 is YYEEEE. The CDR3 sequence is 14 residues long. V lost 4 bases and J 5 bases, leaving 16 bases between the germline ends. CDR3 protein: CASSKTTRRHEQYF. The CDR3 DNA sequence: TGTGCCAGCAGCAAGACTACGAGACGCCACGAGCAGTACTTC.

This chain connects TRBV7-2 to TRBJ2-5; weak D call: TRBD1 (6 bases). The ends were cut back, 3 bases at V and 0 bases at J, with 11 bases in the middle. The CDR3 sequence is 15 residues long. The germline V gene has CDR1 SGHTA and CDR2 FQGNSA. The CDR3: CASSFNGGNQETQYF. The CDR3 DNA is TGTGCCAGCAGCTTTAATGGGGGCAACCAAGAGACCCAGTACTTC.

This CDR3 is CALVSPGSLSYEQYF. The CDR3 bases are TGCGCCCTAGTGAGCCCGGGCTCGCTCTCCTACGAGCAGTACTTC. The chain combines TRBV4-3 with TRBJ2-7; no clear D gene. The length of the CDR3 is 15 residues. V shed 11 bases and J shed 0 bases, with 20 bases lying between them. Germline CDR1 and CDR2: LGHNA and YSLEER.

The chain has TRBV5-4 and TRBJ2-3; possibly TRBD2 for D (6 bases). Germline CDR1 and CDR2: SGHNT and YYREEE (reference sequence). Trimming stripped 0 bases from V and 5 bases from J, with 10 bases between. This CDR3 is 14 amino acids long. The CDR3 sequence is CASSLASSGDTQYF. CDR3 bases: TGTGCCAGCAGCTTGGCCAGTAGCGGAGATACGCAGTATTTT.

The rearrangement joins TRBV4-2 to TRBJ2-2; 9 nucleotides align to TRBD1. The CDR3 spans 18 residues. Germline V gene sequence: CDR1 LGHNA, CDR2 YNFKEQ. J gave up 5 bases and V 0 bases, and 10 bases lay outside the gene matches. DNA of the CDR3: TGTGCCAGCAGCCAAGATCTGGGGGGGACAGGGTGGACCGGGGAGCTGTTTTTT. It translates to CASSQDLGGTGWTGELFF.

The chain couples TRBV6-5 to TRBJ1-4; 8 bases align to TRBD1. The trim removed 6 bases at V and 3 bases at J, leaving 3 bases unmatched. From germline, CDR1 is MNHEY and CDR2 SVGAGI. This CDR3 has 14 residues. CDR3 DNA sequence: TGTGCCAGCAGCAGGGGGCCAGCTAATGAAAAACTGTTTTTT. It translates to CASSRGPANEKLFF.

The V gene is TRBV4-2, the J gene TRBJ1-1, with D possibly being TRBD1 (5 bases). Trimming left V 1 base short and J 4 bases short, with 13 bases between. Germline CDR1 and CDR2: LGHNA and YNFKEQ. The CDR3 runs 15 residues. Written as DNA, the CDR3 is TGTGCCAGCAGCCAAGGGGTAGGAGGGGCCACTGAAGCTTTCTTT. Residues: CASSQGVGGATEAFF.